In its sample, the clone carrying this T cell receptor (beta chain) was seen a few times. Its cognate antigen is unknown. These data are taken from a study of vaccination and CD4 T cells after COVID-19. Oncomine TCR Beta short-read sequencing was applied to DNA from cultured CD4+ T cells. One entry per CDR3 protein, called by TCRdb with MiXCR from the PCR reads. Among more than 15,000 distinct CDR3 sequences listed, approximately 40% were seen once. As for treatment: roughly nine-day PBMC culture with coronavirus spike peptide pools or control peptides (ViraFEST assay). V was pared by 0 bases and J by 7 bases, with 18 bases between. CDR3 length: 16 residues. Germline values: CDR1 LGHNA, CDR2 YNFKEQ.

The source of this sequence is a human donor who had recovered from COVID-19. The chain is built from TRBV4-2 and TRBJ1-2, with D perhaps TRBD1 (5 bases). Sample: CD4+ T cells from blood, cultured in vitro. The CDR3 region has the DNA TGTGCCAGCAGCCAAGACGGTCCCAACCGGGGGTCTGGCTACACCTTC. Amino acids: CASSQDGPNRGSGYTF.